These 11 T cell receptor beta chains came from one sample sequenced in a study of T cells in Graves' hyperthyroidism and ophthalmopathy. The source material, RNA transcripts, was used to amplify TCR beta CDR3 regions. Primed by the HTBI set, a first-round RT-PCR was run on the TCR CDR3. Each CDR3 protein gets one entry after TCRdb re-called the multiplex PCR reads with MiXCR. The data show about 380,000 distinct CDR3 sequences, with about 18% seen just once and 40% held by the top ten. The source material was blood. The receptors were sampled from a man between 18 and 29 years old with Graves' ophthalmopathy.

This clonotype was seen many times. In nucleotides, the CDR3 is TGTGCCAGCAGCCCGCCGGGACAGGGGGACGAGCAGTACTTC. Translation: CASSPPGQGDEQYF. The chain uses TRBV3-1 and TRBJ2-7; the match to TRBD1 covers 11 bases. From germline, CDR1 is LGHDT and CDR2 YNNKEL (reference sequence). Trimming took 4 bases from V and 5 from J; bases not matched to a gene: 4. CDR3 length equals 14 residues.

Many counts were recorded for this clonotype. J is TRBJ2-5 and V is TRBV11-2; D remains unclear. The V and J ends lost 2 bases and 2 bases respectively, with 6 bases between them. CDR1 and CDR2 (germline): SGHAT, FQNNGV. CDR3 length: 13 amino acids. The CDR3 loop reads CASSLFTQETQYF. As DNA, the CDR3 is TGTGCCAGCAGCTTATTTACACAAGAGACCCAGTACTTC.

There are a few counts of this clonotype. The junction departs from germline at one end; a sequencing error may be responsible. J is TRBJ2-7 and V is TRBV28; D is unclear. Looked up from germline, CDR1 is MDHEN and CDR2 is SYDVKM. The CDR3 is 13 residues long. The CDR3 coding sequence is TGTGCCAGCAGTTTCAGTGTCTCCTACGAGCGGTACTTC. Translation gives CASSFSVSYERYF.

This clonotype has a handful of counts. The CDR3 DNA follows: TGTGCCAGCAGCCAAGATGAGGTAACCTATAATTCACCCCTCCACTTT. This sequence encodes CASSQDEVTYNSPLHF. The genes are TRBV3-1 and TRBJ1-6; D not certain. V lost 0 bases, J lost 2 bases, and 8 bases lay in between. The CDR3 has 16 residues. Germline assignment: CDR1 LGHDT and CDR2 YNNKEL (reference sequence).

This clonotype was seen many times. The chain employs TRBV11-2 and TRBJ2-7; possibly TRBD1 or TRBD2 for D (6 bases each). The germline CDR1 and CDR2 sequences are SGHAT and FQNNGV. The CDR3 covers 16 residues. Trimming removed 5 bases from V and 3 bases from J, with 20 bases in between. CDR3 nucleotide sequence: TGTGCCAGCAGCCCCCGGATTTGGGGGGCCAACTACGAGCAGTACTTC. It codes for CASSPRIWGANYEQYF.

CDR3: CSAWGGGYGYTF. The DNA of the CDR3 is TGCAGCGCATGGGGAGGGGGCTATGGCTACACCTTC. The chain couples TRBV29-1 to TRBJ1-2; D might be TRBD1 (6 bases). Germline-derived CDR1 and CDR2 are SQVTM and ANQGSEA. The CDR3 consists of 12 residues. Trimming pared 7 bases from V and 4 bases from J, leaving 13 bases between.

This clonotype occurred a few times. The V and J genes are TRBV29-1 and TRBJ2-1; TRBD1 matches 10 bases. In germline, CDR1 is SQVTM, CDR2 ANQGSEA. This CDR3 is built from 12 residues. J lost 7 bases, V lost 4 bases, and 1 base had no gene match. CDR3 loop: CSVGQGANEQFF. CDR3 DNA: TGCAGCGTTGGACAGGGGGCAAATGAGCAGTTCTTC.

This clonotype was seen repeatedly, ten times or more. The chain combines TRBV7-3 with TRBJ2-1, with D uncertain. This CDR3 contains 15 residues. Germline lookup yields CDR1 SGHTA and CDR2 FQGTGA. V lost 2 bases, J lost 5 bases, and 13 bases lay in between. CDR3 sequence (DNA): TGTGCCAGCAGCTTAGCCGGTGGGCTCAACAATGAGCAGTTCTTC. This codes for CASSLAGGLNNEQFF.

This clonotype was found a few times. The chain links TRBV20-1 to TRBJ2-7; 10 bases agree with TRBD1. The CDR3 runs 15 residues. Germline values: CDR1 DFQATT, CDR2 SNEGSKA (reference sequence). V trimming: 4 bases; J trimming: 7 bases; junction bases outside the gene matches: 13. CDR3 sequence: CSAMKPGQGPTEQYF. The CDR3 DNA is TGCAGTGCTATGAAACCGGGACAGGGGCCTACAGAGCAGTACTTC.

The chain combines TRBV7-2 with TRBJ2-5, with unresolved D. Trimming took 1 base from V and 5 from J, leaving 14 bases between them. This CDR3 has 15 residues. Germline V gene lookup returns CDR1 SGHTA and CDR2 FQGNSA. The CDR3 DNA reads TGTGCCAGCAGCTTAGTCCCCCAGAACGGGGAGACCCAGTACTTC. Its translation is CASSLVPQNGETQYF.

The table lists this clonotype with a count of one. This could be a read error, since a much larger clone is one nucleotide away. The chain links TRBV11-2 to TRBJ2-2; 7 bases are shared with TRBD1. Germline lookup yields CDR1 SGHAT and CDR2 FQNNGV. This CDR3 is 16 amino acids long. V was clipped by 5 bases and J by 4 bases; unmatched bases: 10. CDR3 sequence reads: CASSLRDSPSTGELFF. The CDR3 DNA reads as TGTGCCAGCAGCCTCCGGGACAGCCCATCCACCGGGGAGCTGTTTTTT.